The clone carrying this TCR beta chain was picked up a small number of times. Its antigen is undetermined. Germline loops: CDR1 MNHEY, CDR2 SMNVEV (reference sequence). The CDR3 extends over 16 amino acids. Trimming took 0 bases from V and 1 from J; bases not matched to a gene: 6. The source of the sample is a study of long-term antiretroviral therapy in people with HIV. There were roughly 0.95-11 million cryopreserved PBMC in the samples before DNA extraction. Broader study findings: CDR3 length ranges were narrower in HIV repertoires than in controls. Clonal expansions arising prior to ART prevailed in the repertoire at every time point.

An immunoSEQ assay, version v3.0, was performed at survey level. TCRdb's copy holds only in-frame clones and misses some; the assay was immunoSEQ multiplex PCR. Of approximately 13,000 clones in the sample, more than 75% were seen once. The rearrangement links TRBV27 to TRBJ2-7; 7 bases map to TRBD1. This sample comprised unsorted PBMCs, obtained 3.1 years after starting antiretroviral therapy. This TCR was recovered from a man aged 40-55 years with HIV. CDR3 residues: CASSLSKGTVSYEQYF. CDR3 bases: TGTGCCAGCAGTTTATCGAAGGGGACAGTTTCCTACGAGCAGTACTTC.